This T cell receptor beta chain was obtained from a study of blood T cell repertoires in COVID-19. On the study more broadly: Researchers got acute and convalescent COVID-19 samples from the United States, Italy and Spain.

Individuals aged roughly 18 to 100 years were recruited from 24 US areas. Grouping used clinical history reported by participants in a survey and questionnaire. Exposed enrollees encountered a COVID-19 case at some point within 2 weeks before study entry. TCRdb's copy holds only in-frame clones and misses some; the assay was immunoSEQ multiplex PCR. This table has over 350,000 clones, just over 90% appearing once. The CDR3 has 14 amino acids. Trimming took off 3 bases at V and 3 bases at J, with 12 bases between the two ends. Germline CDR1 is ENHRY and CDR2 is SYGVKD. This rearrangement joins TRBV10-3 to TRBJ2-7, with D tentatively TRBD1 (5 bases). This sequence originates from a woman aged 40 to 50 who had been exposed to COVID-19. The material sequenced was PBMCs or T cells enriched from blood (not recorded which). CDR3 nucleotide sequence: TGTGCCATCAGTGATATCGCAGGGTACTACGAGCAGTACTTC. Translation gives CAISDIAGYYEQYF.